This TCR beta chain came from a study of blood T cell repertoires in COVID-19. Participant-reported clinical history was the basis for cohort assignment. The study counted Cohort 3 donors as recovered given two negative PCRs, clearance, or symptom resolution. Produced via immunoSEQ multiplex PCR; TCRdb's table is partial and in-frame only. The data contain roughly 200,000 clones, 80% to 90% of them singletons. Germline V CDR1 and CDR2: MNHEY, SVGAGI. The V gene end was trimmed by 5 bases and the J gene end by 0 bases; junction bases not matched to a gene: 6. CDR3 size: 15 residues. The chain recombines TRBV6-5 with TRBJ1-1; 7 nucleotides match TRBD1. The receptor comes from a man aged 25 to 40 who had recovered from COVID-19. Input material: PBMCs or T cells enriched from blood (not recorded which). The CDR3 loop reads CASSRDRVMNTEAFF. The CDR3 nucleotides are TGTGCCAGCAGTCGAGACAGGGTCATGAACACTGAAGCTTTCTTT.